This T cell receptor beta chain was profiled in a study of neoadjuvant nivolumab and ipilimumab in lung cancer. Study-level points and caveats: From pretherapy to surgery, tumor richness and clonality rose with dual therapy. Resected tumors had greater TCR richness and clonality than uninvolved lung. Pathologic regression was not significantly tied to TCR clonality.

Germline lookup yields CDR1 SGHNT and CDR2 YYREEE (reference sequence). The CDR3 loop spans 15 amino acids. V lost 0 bases and J lost 4; bases outside the gene matches: 6. Assay used: immunoSEQ multiplex PCR; TCRdb lists only in-frame clones, some missing. This table holds 25,000 to 30,000 clones, 80% found once. This clone has only a few counts. Its matching antigen is unknown. The chain uses TRBV5-4 and TRBJ1-1; 7 bases match TRBD1. The TCR was taken from an adult with non-small cell lung cancer. Sequencing used peripheral blood, obtained before neoadjuvant nivolumab, alone or with ipilimumab. CDR3 nucleotide sequence: TGTGCCAGCAGCTTGGGAGGGGGCAGGGGCACTGAAGCTTTCTTT. Amino acids: CASSLGGGRGTEAFF.